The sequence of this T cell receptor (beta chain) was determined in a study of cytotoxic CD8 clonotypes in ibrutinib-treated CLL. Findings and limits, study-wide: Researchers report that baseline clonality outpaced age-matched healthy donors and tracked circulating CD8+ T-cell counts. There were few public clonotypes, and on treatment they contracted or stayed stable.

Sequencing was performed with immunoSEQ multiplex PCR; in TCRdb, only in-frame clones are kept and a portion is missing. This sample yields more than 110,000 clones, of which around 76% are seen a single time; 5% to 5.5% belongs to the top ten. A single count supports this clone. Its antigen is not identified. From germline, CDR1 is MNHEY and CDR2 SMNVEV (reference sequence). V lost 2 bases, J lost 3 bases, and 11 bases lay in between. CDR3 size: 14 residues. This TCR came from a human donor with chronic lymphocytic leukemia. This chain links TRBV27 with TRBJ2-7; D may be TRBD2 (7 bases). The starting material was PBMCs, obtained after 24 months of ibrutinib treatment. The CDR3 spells CASSLGGGIYEQYF. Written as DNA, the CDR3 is TGTGCCAGCAGTTTAGGCGGGGGCATCTACGAGCAGTACTTC.